This T cell receptor beta chain is from a study of cytomegalovirus exposure and HLA in healthy donors. Whole-study results and caveats: Reportedly, fewer N-insertions than the roughly 690-donor mean appeared in an Asian-associated ancestry cluster in a later analysis.

V lost 7 bases and J lost 7; bases outside the gene matches: 15. CDR3 length: 16 amino acids. Germline CDR1 reads SGHTA; CDR2 reads FQGNSA. As to this clone: The antigen is unknown.

Both 60 Vbeta primers and 13 Jbeta primers went into the PCR. Data came from immunoSEQ multiplex PCR; TCRdb stores just in-frame clones and leaves some out. Its table records 140,000 to 150,000 clones. The specimen was PBMCs. This chain connects TRBV7-2 to TRBJ2-3, with 9 nucleotides matching TRBD1. The sequence came from a woman between 50 and 59 years old in good health and CMV-seronegative. The CDR3 loop reads CASTRWERTGENTQYF. CDR3 coding DNA: TGTGCCAGCACCCGCTGGGAGCGGACAGGGGAAAATACGCAGTATTTT.